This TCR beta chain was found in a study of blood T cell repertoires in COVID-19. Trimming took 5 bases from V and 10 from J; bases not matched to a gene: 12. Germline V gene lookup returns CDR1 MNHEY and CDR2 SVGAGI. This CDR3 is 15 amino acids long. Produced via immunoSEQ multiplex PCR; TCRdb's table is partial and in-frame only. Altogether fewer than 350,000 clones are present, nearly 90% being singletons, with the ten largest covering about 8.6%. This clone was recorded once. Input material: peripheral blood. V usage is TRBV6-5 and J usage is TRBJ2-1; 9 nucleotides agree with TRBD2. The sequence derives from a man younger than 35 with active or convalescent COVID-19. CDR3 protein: CASSPRGGLVREQFF. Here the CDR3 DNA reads TGTGCCAGCAGTCCGCGGGGGGGCCTAGTGAGGGAGCAGTTCTTC.